Presented here are 30 T cell receptor beta chains from one specimen sequenced in a study of monozygotic twins with inflammatory bowel disease. One entry per CDR3 protein, without DNA, is what TCRdb gives after re-calling the 5' RACE reads. The table lists nearly 450,000 distinct CDR3 sequences. The sample comprised blood. Receptors were obtained from a human donor with ulcerative colitis or Crohn's disease, or a healthy co-twin of an affected twin (not recorded which).

The V call is TRBV7-2, the J call TRBJ2-1; the TCRdb D gene call, TRBD2, has no DNA to confirm it. This CDR3 comprises 14 residues. The germline gives CDR1 SGHTA, CDR2 FQGNSA. The CDR3 sequence: CASSLAGRGRQQFF.

This rearrangement joins TRBV9 to TRBJ2-5; TCRdb's D gene call, TRBD1, goes unchecked for lack of DNA. This CDR3 region has 15 residues. Germline CDR1 and CDR2: SGDLS and YYNGEE. This CDR3 is CASSVAAGGQETQYF.

This rearrangement joins TRBV18 to TRBJ2-1. The CDR3 contains 14 residues. CDR1 is KGHSH and CDR2 is LQKENI in the germline V gene. CDR3 residues: CASSPVRSLNEQFF. The whole variable domain, filled in from reference TRBV18 and TRBJ2-1, reads NAGVMQNPRHLVRRRGQEARLRCSPMKGHSHVYWYRQLPEEGLKFMVYLQKENIIDESGMPKERFSAEFPKEGPSILRIQQVVRGDSAAYFCASSPVRSLNEQFFGPGTRLTVL.

The chain links TRBV12-3 or TRBV12-4 to TRBJ1-3. This CDR3 has 14 amino acids. This CDR3 is CASSFGPAGNTIYF.

The rearrangement links TRBV30 to TRBJ1-5; with no DNA, the TCRdb D assignment of TRBD1 cannot be verified. The CDR3 spans 15 residues. The germline V gene encodes CDR1 GTSNPN and CDR2 SVGIG (reference sequence). CDR3 residues: CAWSFRTGGYQPQHF.

The genes are TRBV5-4 and TRBJ1-2. Germline lookup yields CDR1 SGHNT and CDR2 YYREEE (reference sequence). CDR3 length: 16 residues. CDR3 in amino acids: CASSFGVEGANYGYTF.

The chain carries TRBV5-1 and TRBJ2-3; the D call of TRBD1 rests on TCRdb alone, since no DNA is present to check it. The CDR3 contains 15 residues. CDR1 is SGHRS and CDR2 is YFSETQ in the germline V gene. This chain's CDR3 is CASSSQTGSTDTQYF.

This chain connects TRBV20-1 to TRBJ1-5; lacking DNA, the TRBD1 call made by TCRdb goes unchecked. The CDR3 sequence is 15 residues long. CDR1 and CDR2 (germline): DFQATT, SNEGSKA (reference sequence). The CDR3: CSARYEGGGNQPQHF.

V usage is TRBV6-1 and J usage is TRBJ2-1; TCRdb calls TRBD2, which cannot be checked without DNA. The CDR3 is 14 amino acids. Germline V gene sequence: CDR1 MNHNS, CDR2 SASEGT. CDR3 loop: CASSDDSLGNEQFF.

The V and J genes are TRBV30 and TRBJ1-1; TCRdb reports TRBD1, a call that lacks DNA to check it against. This CDR3 spans 13 amino acids. Germline V gene sequence: CDR1 GTSNPN, CDR2 SVGIG (reference sequence). The CDR3 here is CAWSAGAQGKAFF.

The genes are TRBV3-1 and TRBJ2-1; TCRdb's D call of TRBD2 is untestable without DNA. The CDR3 length is 14 residues. Looked up from germline, CDR1 is LGHDT and CDR2 is YNNKEL (reference sequence). The CDR3 spells CASSFRAGDREQFF.

This sequence joins TRBV4-2 and TRBJ2-7; TCRdb proposes TRBD2, but this gene call is untestable without DNA. Looked up from germline, CDR1 is LGHNA and CDR2 is YNFKEQ. The CDR3 totals 14 residues. The chain's CDR3 is CASSQGSGAYEQYF.

The chain couples TRBV18 to TRBJ2-1. Germline values: CDR1 KGHSH, CDR2 LQKENI. The CDR3 sequence is 14 residues long. CDR3 residues: CASSPGQTANEQFF. Variable domain in full (rest from reference TRBV18 and TRBJ2-1): NAGVMQNPRHLVRRRGQEARLRCSPMKGHSHVYWYRQLPEEGLKFMVYLQKENIIDESGMPKERFSAEFPKEGPSILRIQQVVRGDSAAYFCASSPGQTANEQFFGPGTRLTVL.

The J gene is TRBJ2-7, the V gene TRBV7-2; the TCRdb D gene call, TRBD1, has no DNA to confirm it. In germline, CDR1 is SGHTA, CDR2 FQGNSA. The CDR3 sequence is 16 residues long. CDR3 sequence: CASSADSSQSSYEQYF.

This chain links TRBV10-3 with TRBJ2-3; TCRdb's assignment of TRBD2 cannot be checked, as there is no DNA. The CDR3 runs 15 residues. Germline V lookup: CDR1 ENHRY, CDR2 SYGVKD. The CDR3 sequence: CAISDGSGNTDTQYF.

The chain recombines TRBV7-2 with TRBJ1-5; TCRdb's D call of TRBD1 is untestable without DNA. Germline CDR1 is SGHTA and CDR2 is FQGNSA. The CDR3 is 15 amino acids. CDR3 in amino acids: CASSSGGAGNQPQHF. Drawing the rest from reference TRBV7-2 and TRBJ1-5, the complete variable domain is GAGVSQSPSNKVTEKGKDVELRCDPISGHTALYWYRQSLGQGLEFLIYFQGNSAPDKSGLPSDRFSAERTGGSVSTLTIQRTQQEDSAVYLCASSSGGAGNQPQHFGDGTRLSIL.

The J gene is TRBJ2-3, the V gene TRBV7-2; TCRdb picks TRBD1, but there is no DNA to check that call. The germline V gene encodes CDR1 SGHTA and CDR2 FQGNSA. This CDR3 is built from 15 residues. This CDR3 reads CASSLSSGATDTQYF.

The chain carries TRBV25-1 and TRBJ2-1. This CDR3 contains 15 residues. Germline CDR1 is MGHDK and CDR2 is SYGVNS. This CDR3 reads CASSHPGGSYNEQFF. Combining the CDR3 with reference TRBV25-1 and TRBJ2-1 gives the whole variable domain EADIYQTPRYLVIGTGKKITLECSQTMGHDKMYWYQQDPGMELHLIHYSYGVNSTEKGDLSSESTVSRIRTEHFPLTLESARPSHTSQYLCASSHPGGSYNEQFFGPGTRLTVL.

The chain has TRBV6-1 and TRBJ2-7; as DNA is missing, the TRBD1 call by TCRdb cannot be tested. The CDR3 extends over 17 amino acids. Germline V gene sequence: CDR1 MNHNS, CDR2 SASEGT. CDR3 sequence reads: CASSAAPGQGKTHEQYF.

J is TRBJ2-3 and V is TRBV11-2. The CDR3 loop spans 15 amino acids. CDR1 is SGHAT and CDR2 is FQNNGV in the germline V gene. This CDR3 reads CASSFDRNPTDTQYF.

The chain uses TRBV7-9 and TRBJ1-2; with no DNA, the TCRdb D assignment of TRBD1 cannot be verified. The length of the CDR3 is 14 residues. Germline loops: CDR1 SEHNR, CDR2 FQNEAQ (reference sequence). The CDR3 loop reads CASSLTQGANGYTF. Full variable domain (outside the CDR3, taken from reference TRBV7-9 and TRBJ1-2): DTGVSQNPRHKITKRGQNVTFRCDPISEHNRLYWYRQTLGQGPEFLTYFQNEAQLEKSRLLSDRFSAERPKGSFSTLEIQRTEQGDSAMYLCASSLTQGANGYTFGSGTRLTVV.

The rearrangement uses TRBV15 and TRBJ2-7. Germline V gives CDR1 LNHNV, CDR2 YYDKDF (reference sequence). CDR3 length: 14 amino acids. CDR3 amino acids: CATSRRTGPYEQYF.

The chain joins TRBV10-3 to TRBJ2-1; TCRdb picks TRBD1, but there is no DNA to check that call. CDR3 length: 15 residues. CDR1 ENHRY and CDR2 SYGVKD come from the germline V gene. Here the CDR3 reads CAISPAGTGLDEQFF.

CDR3 in amino acids: CASSLVGAELFF. The chain links TRBV7-8 to TRBJ1-4. CDR1 SGHVS and CDR2 FQNEAQ come from the germline V gene. This CDR3 is 12 amino acids long.

This chain links TRBV19 with TRBJ2-7; with no DNA, the TCRdb D assignment of TRBD1 cannot be verified. Germline values: CDR1 LNHDA, CDR2 SQIVND (reference sequence). CDR3 size: 15 residues. The chain's CDR3 is CASSIFSGQGYEQYF.

The chain uses TRBV29-1 and TRBJ1-1; as DNA is missing, the TRBD1 call by TCRdb cannot be tested. This CDR3 region has 11 residues. Germline-derived CDR1 and CDR2 are SQVTM and ANQGSEA. The CDR3 spells CSVASTGEAFF.

CDR3 sequence reads: CASSPRTSGGAATQYF. V is TRBV7-3 and J is TRBJ2-3; the D call from TCRdb, TRBD2, cannot be confirmed without DNA. The V gene's germline CDR1 is SGHTA and CDR2 FQGTGA. The CDR3 has 16 amino acids.

The genes are TRBV19 and TRBJ1-2; there is no DNA to check the TCRdb D call of TRBD1. The CDR3 has 14 residues. Germline lookup yields CDR1 LNHDA and CDR2 SQIVND (reference sequence). The CDR3 loop is CASSITGGTYGYTF. Full variable domain (remainder filled in from reference TRBV19 and TRBJ1-2): DGGITQSPKYLFRKEGQNVTLSCEQNLNHDAMYWYRQDPGQGLRLIYYSQIVNDFQKGDIAEGYSVSREKKESFPLTVTSAQKNPTAFYLCASSITGGTYGYTFGSGTRLTVV.

The genes are TRBV10-3 and TRBJ1-1. The CDR3 length is 13 residues. Germline V lookup: CDR1 ENHRY, CDR2 SYGVKD. The CDR3 sequence is CAISEQPNTEAFF.

The chain employs TRBV4-3 and TRBJ2-1; TCRdb's D call, TRBD2, is unchecked because there is no DNA. The CDR3 has 16 amino acids. Germline lookup yields CDR1 LGHNA and CDR2 YSLEER. The CDR3 reads CASSQGASGRGNEQFF.